The present TCR beta chain was sequenced within a study of T cell responses to AZD1222 COVID-19 vaccine. Sequenced by immunoSEQ multiplex PCR; TCRdb stores in-frame clones only, minus some. This table holds more than 110,000 clones, around 93% found once. The TCR sequence derives from an adult in good health. Specimen: peripheral blood, collected on day 0 of AZD1222 vaccination.

CDR3 loop: CASSYSPGTQMRYF. The CDR3 bases are TGTGCCAGCAGTTATAGCCCCGGGACCCAAATGAGGTACTTC. The chain couples TRBV6-5 to TRBJ2-7; D is tentatively TRBD1 or TRBD2 (5 bases each). V lost 3 bases, J lost 12 bases, and 21 bases lay in between. The CDR3 runs 14 residues. From germline, CDR1 is MNHEY and CDR2 SVGAGI.